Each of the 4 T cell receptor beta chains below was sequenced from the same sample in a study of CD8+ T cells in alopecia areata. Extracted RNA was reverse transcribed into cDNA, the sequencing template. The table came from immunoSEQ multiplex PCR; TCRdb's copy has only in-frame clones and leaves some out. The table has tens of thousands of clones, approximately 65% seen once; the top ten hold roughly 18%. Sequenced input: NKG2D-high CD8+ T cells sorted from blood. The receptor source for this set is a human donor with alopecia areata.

The CDR3 reads CSAGTGGFEQYF. In DNA form, the CDR3 reads TGCAGCGCCGGGACAGGGGGATTCGAGCAGTACTTC. The rearrangement joins TRBV29-1 to TRBJ2-7, with 11 bases lining up with TRBD1. After removal of 7 bases from V and 6 bases from J, the junction contained 5 bases not matched to a gene. The CDR3 is 12 residues long. Germline CDR1 and CDR2: SQVTM and ANQGSEA.

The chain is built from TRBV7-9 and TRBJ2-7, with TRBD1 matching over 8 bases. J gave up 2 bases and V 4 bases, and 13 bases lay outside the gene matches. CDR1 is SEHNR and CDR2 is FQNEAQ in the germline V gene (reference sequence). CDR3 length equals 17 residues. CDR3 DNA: TGTGCCAGCAGCTCATCCGAGAGGACAGGGAACGCCTACGAGCAGTACTTC. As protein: CASSSSERTGNAYEQYF.

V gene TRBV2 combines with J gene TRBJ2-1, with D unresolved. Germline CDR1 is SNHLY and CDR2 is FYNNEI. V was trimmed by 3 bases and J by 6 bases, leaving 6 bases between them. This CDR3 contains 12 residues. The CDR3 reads CASSDLANEQFF. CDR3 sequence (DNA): TGTGCCAGCAGTGATCTGGCCAATGAGCAGTTCTTC.

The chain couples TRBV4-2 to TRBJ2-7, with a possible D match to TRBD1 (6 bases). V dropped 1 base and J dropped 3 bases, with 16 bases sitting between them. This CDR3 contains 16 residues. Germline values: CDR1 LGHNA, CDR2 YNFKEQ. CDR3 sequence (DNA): TGTGCCAGCAGCCAAGCGATAGGGCCAGGGGTCTACGAGCAGTACTTC. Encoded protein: CASSQAIGPGVYEQYF.